This passage covers 25 T cell receptor beta chains from one sample sequenced in a study of blood T cells in healthy people across ages. Alongside a J-beta primer mix, a sample-barcoded 5' primer served in a second PCR lasting roughly 6 to 12 cycles. TCRdb itself ran the 5' RACE reads through MiXCR, one entry per CDR3 protein. The table lists around 1.1 million distinct CDR3 sequences, 35% to 40% of them singletons, with about an eighth in the top ten. Sample: blood. The receptor set was obtained from a man between 18 and 35 years old in good health.

The chain recombines TRBV6-2 or TRBV6-3 with TRBJ2-1; 7 bases agree with TRBD1. V was pared by 1 base and J by 6 bases, with 9 bases of the junction left unmatched. Germline V gene data show CDR1 as MNHEY and CDR2 as SVGEGT. There are 16 residues in the CDR3. CDR3 region: CASSYFPGQLSNEQFF. The CDR3 region has the DNA TGTGCCAGCAGTTACTTCCCGGGACAGCTAAGCAATGAGCAGTTCTTC.

J is TRBJ2-3 and V is TRBV5-1; D is ambiguous. V was pared by 0 bases and J by 1 base, with 6 bases between. Germline-derived CDR1 and CDR2 are SGHRS and YFSETQ. The CDR3 runs to 14 residues. The CDR3 nucleotides read TGCGCCAGCAGCTTGGAGCAGCGCACAGATACGCAGTATTTT. As protein: CASSLEQRTDTQYF.

This chain links TRBV5-6 with TRBJ2-1; no clear D gene. Deletions cut 3 bases from V and 4 bases from J, with 11 bases between. CDR3 length: 14 amino acids. Germline assignment: CDR1 SGHDT and CDR2 YYEEEE. The chain's CDR3 is CASSSLGSYNEQFF. DNA for the CDR3: TGTGCCAGCAGCTCCCTGGGGTCGTACAATGAGCAGTTCTTC.

The chain employs TRBV7-2 and TRBJ2-7, with 7 bases that match TRBD1. J lost 0 bases, V lost 3 bases, and 5 bases had no gene match. CDR1 and CDR2 from the germline V gene are SGHTA and FQGNSA. The CDR3 has 15 residues. The CDR3 DNA reads TGTGCCAGCAGCTTGATGGACAGGAGCTCCTACGAGCAGTACTTC. Its protein product is CASSLMDRSSYEQYF.

J is TRBJ1-6 and V is TRBV4-2, with 8 bases lining up with TRBD1. The CDR3 spans 17 residues. The ends lost 4 bases at V and 6 bases at J; junction bases unmatched: 11. Germline V gene sequence: CDR1 LGHNA, CDR2 YNFKEQ. In DNA, the CDR3 is TGTGCCAGCAGCCGATCGGACAGGGAGGGAGCTAATTCACCCCTCCACTTT. Amino acids: CASSRSDREGANSPLHF.

V and J are TRBV7-2 and TRBJ1-1, with no clear D. Germline V gives CDR1 SGHTA, CDR2 FQGNSA. With 0 bases removed from V and 2 bases from J, the gap between germline ends came to 10 bases. The CDR3 length is 15 residues. In DNA form, the CDR3 reads TGTGCCAGCAGCTTAGCCACAGTGACTAACACTGAAGCTTTCTTT. This codes for CASSLATVTNTEAFF. Variable domain in full (rest from reference TRBV7-2 and TRBJ1-1): GAGVSQSPSNKVTEKGKDVELRCDPISGHTALYWYRQSLGQGLEFLIYFQGNSAPDKSGLPSDRFSAERTGGSVSTLTIQRTQQEDSAVYLCASSLATVTNTEAFFGQGTRLTVV.

This clonotype is a singleton in its sample. This chain links TRBV27 with TRBJ1-1; D is possibly TRBD1 (5 bases). Between the trimmed V and J ends, which lost 5 bases and 4 bases, there was a span of 11 bases. The CDR3 spans 13 residues. CDR1 and CDR2 from the germline V gene are MNHEY and SMNVEV (reference sequence). CDR3 nucleotides: TGTGCCAGCAGTCCCAGGGATACCACTGAAGCTTTCTTT. As protein: CASSPRDTTEAFF.

The chain couples TRBV12-3 or TRBV12-4 to TRBJ2-5; D gene ambiguous. This CDR3 is built from 13 residues. V was pared by 5 bases and J by 0 bases, with 7 bases between. The CDR3 loop reads CASSPSNQETQYF. In nucleotides, the CDR3 is TGTGCCAGCAGTCCCTCCAACCAAGAGACCCAGTACTTC.

This clonotype turned up a few times. The chain couples TRBV11-2 to TRBJ2-3; 13 bases are a match to TRBD2. V was pared by 3 bases and J by 6 bases, with 6 bases of the junction left unmatched. CDR3 length: 16 amino acids. The V gene's germline CDR1 is SGHAT and CDR2 FQNNGV. This chain's CDR3 is CASSFGTSGVADTQYF. CDR3 in DNA: TGTGCCAGCAGCTTCGGGACTAGCGGGGTGGCGGATACGCAGTATTTT.

This sequence joins TRBV6-2 or TRBV6-3 and TRBJ1-5; a weak D match, TRBD1 (6 bases). V was clipped by 2 bases and J by 3 bases, with 11 bases between them. This CDR3 spans 15 amino acids. Germline V CDR1 and CDR2: MNHEY, SVGEGT. The CDR3 reads CASSYRGEYNQPQHF. The CDR3 DNA is TGTGCCAGCAGTTACAGGGGGGAATACAATCAGCCCCAGCATTTT.

J is TRBJ2-1 and V is TRBV4-2; either TRBD1 or TRBD2 may fit D (5 bases each). This CDR3 is built from 16 residues. Between the trimmed V and J ends, which lost 0 bases and 9 bases, there was a span of 18 bases. CDR1 is LGHNA, CDR2 YNFKEQ, per germline. In nucleotides, the CDR3 is TGTGCCAGCAGCCAAGATCGGCGGGCCAGGGTCGGTGAGCAGTTCTTC. Amino acid sequence: CASSQDRRARVGEQFF.

The chain has TRBV12-5 and TRBJ1-5; D not certain. This CDR3 is built from 12 residues. The ends were cut back, 2 bases at V and 3 bases at J, with 2 bases in the middle. Germline V lookup: CDR1 LGHNT, CDR2 FRNRAP. CDR3 bases: TGTGCTAGTGGTTTGTTCAATCAGCCCCAGCATTTT. The encoded protein is CASGLFNQPQHF.

V is TRBV5-6 and J is TRBJ1-2, with a tentative D call TRBD1 (5 bases). The CDR3 totals 16 residues. With 1 base removed from V and 8 bases from J, the gap between germline ends came to 21 bases. Germline CDR1 SGHDT, CDR2 YYEEEE. Here the CDR3 DNA reads TGTGCCAGCAGCTTGTCTTCCACAGGATTCAAGGGCGGCTACACCTTC. This codes for CASSLSSTGFKGGYTF.

As regards this clonotype: At one end the junction does not follow the germline gene, possibly because of a read error. The chain links TRBV27 to TRBJ2-7, with unresolved D. Looked up from germline, CDR1 is MNHEY and CDR2 is SMNVEV (reference sequence). The CDR3 is made up of 13 amino acids. CDR3 bases: TGTACCAGCAGTTTAAATAACAACTACGAGCAGTACTTC. Translation: CTSSLNNNYEQYF.

This clonotype came up once. This chain links TRBV24-1 with TRBJ2-7; TRBD2 matches 11 bases. V lost 0 bases to trimming and J lost 7 bases; unmatched junction nucleotides: 13. CDR3 length equals 18 residues. The germline CDR1 and CDR2 sequences are KGHDR and SFDVKD. In DNA form, the CDR3 reads TGTGCCACCAGTGATTTGGGGCTAGCGGGGGGCCCAAAGGGTGAGCAGTACTTC. As protein: CATSDLGLAGGPKGEQYF.

The V and J genes are TRBV28 and TRBJ1-6, with a tentative D call TRBD1 (6 bases). The CDR3 sequence is 17 residues long. CDR1 MDHEN and CDR2 SYDVKM come from the germline V gene. V shed 3 bases and J shed 5 bases, with 17 bases lying between them. CDR3 protein: CASSFQLTGLNNSPLHF. DNA of the CDR3: TGTGCCAGCAGTTTCCAACTTACAGGGTTGAATAATTCACCCCTCCACTTT.

The chain recombines TRBV6-2 or TRBV6-3 with TRBJ2-5, with no clear D. V was cut by 5 bases and J by 0 bases, with 10 bases left in between. This CDR3 has 14 amino acids. The germline gives CDR1 MNHEY, CDR2 SVGEGT. The CDR3 DNA reads TGTGCCAGCAGTATGGCATACAACCAAGAGACCCAGTACTTC. Amino acid sequence: CASSMAYNQETQYF.

The V gene is TRBV5-1, the J gene TRBJ1-1; unclear D gene. Germline V gives CDR1 SGHRS, CDR2 YFSETQ. V lost 0 bases, J lost 2 bases, and 8 bases lay in between. The CDR3 consists of 14 residues. The CDR3 reads CASSLGQDNTEAFF. The CDR3 nucleotides are TGCGCCAGCAGCTTGGGGCAGGACAACACTGAAGCTTTCTTT.

This chain's CDR3 is CASSSGTLLYNEQFF. The CDR3 DNA reads TGTGCCAGTAGTTCCGGGACCCTACTGTACAATGAGCAGTTCTTC. V and J are TRBV19 and TRBJ2-1, with D possibly called TRBD1 or TRBD2 (5 bases each). The germline gives CDR1 LNHDA, CDR2 SQIVND (reference sequence). The V gene lost 5 bases and the J gene lost 4 bases, with 15 bases spanning the gap. The CDR3 length is 15 residues.

This clonotype occurred a few times. The chain uses TRBV7-2 and TRBJ1-4; maybe TRBD1 (5 bases). CDR1 is SGHTA, CDR2 FQGNSA, per germline. The CDR3 is 16 residues long. Deletions cut 5 bases from V and 4 bases from J, with 17 bases between. CDR3 in amino acids: CASSPSPGTINEKLFF. CDR3 sequence (DNA): TGTGCCAGCAGCCCCTCCCCCGGGACTATTAATGAAAAACTGTTTTTT.

The sample holds a few counts of this clonotype. The genes are TRBV20-1 and TRBJ1-1, with TRBD1 as a possible D gene (5 bases). The germline V gene encodes CDR1 DFQATT and CDR2 SNEGSKA (reference sequence). V was shortened by 0 bases and J by 4 bases, with 12 bases between the two germline ends. The CDR3 contains 14 residues. CDR3 bases: TGCAGTGCTAGAGATGCCCGGGGCGGCACTGAAGCTTTCTTT. Translating it yields CSARDARGGTEAFF.

This chain connects TRBV3-1 to TRBJ2-1; 8 bases fit TRBD2. Germline CDR1 reads LGHDT; CDR2 reads YNNKEL (reference sequence). Trimming at V came to 4 bases and at J to 0 bases, leaving 5 bases not matched to a gene. This CDR3 is built from 16 residues. CDR3 loop: CASSPGGQSSYNEQFF. CDR3 sequence (DNA): TGTGCCAGCAGCCCGGGAGGGCAGAGCTCCTACAATGAGCAGTTCTTC.

This clonotype was seen only a few times. V is TRBV7-2 and J is TRBJ1-5; possibly TRBD1 for D (6 bases). Germline V lookup: CDR1 SGHTA, CDR2 FQGNSA. V gave up 5 bases and J gave up 10 bases, with 18 bases separating them. The CDR3 is made up of 14 amino acids. The CDR3 DNA sequence: TGTGCCAGCAGCGTAGACTTTCAACAGGGTCCCCAGCATTTT. Translating gives CASSVDFQQGPQHF.

V and J are TRBV14 and TRBJ1-4, with a weak D call TRBD1 (6 bases). Germline V gene lookup returns CDR1 SGHDN and CDR2 FVKESK. CDR3 length: 14 residues. V shed 4 bases and J shed 7 bases, with 13 bases lying between them. For the CDR3, the DNA is TGTGCCAGCAGCCCCACGACAGGTTTTGAAAAACTGTTTTTT. Protein product: CASSPTTGFEKLFF.

This clonotype has more than one count but fewer than ten. The chain couples TRBV6-2 or TRBV6-3 to TRBJ1-5; the D is unclear. The CDR3 contains 15 residues. Trimming cost V 2 bases and J 0 bases, with 8 bases left between them. Germline V lookup: CDR1 MNHEY, CDR2 SVGEGT. In DNA form, the CDR3 reads TGTGCCAGCAGTTACCTATCTAATAGCAATCAGCCCCAGCATTTT. Translating gives CASSYLSNSNQPQHF.